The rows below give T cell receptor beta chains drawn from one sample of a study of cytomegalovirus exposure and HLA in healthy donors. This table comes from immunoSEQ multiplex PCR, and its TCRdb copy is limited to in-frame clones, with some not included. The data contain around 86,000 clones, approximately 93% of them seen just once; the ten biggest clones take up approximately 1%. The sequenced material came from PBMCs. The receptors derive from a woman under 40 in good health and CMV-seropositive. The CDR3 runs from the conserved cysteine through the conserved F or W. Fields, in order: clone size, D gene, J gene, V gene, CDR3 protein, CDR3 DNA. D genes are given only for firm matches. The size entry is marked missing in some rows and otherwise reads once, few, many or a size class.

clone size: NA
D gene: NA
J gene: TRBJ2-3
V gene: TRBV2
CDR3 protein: CASRPGTDTQYF
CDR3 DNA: TGTGCCAGCAGACCGGGGACAGATACGCAGTATTTT

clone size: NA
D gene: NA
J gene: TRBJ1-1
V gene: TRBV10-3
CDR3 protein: CAISELAGNTEAFF
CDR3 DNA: TGTGCCATCAGTGAGCTCGCAGGAAACACTGAAGCTTTCTTT

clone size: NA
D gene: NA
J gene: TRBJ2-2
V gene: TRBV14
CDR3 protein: CASSQVIGGAVTGELFF
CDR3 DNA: TGTGCCAGCAGCCAAGTTATTGGAGGTGCAGTCACCGGGGAGCTGTTTTTT

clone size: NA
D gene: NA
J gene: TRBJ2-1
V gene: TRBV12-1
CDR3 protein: CASSLRVSNEQFF
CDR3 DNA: TGTGCCAGCAGCCTCAGGGTAAGCAATGAGCAGTTCTTC

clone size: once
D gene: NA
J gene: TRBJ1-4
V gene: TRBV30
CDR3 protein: CAWRITVGGWINEKLFF
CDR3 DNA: TGTGCCTGGAGAATAACGGTAGGGGGTTGGATTAATGAAAAACTGTTTTTT

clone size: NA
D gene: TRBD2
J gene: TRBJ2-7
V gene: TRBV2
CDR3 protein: CASSDAGLAGGRLGNEQYF
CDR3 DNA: TGTGCCAGCAGCGACGCGGGACTAGCGGGAGGGCGATTAGGTAACGAGCAGTACTTC

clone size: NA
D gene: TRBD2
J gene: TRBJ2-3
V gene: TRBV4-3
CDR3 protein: CASSQDPLAGVGTDTQYF
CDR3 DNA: TGCGCCAGCAGCCAAGATCCCCTAGCGGGAGTAGGCACAGATACGCAGTATTTT

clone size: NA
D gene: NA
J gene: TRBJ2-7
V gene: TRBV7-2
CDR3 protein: CASSSPTRAYEQYF
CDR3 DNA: TGTGCCAGCAGCTCACCAACCCGAGCTTACGAGCAGTACTTC

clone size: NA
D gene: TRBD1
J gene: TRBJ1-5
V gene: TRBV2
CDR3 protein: CASSATGFWLSSNQPQHF
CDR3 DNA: TGTGCCAGCAGTGCGACAGGGTTTTGGTTGAGTAGCAATCAGCCCCAGCATTTT

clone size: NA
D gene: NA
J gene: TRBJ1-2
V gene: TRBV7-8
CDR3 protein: CASSLRTETHYGYTF
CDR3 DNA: TGTGCCAGCAGCTTACGGACAGAGACACACTATGGCTACACCTTC

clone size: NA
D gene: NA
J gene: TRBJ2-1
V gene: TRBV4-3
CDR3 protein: CASSQEPSRSGEQFF
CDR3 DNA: TGCGCCAGCAGCCAAGAGCCTAGCCGGTCTGGTGAGCAGTTCTTC

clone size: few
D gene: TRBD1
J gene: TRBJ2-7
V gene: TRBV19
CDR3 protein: CASSRDREPDEQYF
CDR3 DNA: TGTGCCAGTAGTAGGGACAGGGAACCGGACGAGCAGTACTTC

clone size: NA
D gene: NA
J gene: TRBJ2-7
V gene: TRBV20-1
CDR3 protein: CSADTGVGQYF
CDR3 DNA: TGCAGTGCCGACACAGGCGTTGGGCAGTACTTC

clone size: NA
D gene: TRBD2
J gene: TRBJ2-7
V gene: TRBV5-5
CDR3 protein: CASSWTSGRARYEQYF
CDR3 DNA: TGTGCCAGCAGCTGGACGAGCGGGAGGGCCCGCTACGAGCAGTACTTC

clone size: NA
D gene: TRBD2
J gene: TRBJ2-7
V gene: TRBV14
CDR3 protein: CASSLRGGIREQYF
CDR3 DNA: TGTGCCAGCAGCCTCCGGGGGGGGATACGCGAGCAGTACTTC

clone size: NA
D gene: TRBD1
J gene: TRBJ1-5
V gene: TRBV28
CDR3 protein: CASILDRGYSNQPQHF
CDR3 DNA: TGTGCCAGTATTTTAGACAGGGGATATAGCAATCAGCCCCAGCATTTT

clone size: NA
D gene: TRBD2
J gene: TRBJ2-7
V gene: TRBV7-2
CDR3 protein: CASSLDLAVSYEQYF
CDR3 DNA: TGTGCCAGCAGCTTAGACCTAGCGGTCTCCTACGAGCAGTACTTC

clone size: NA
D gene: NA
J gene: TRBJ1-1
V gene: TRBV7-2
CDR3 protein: CASSSYTGNTEAFF
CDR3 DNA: TGTGCCAGCAGCTCATACACGGGGAACACTGAAGCTTTCTTT

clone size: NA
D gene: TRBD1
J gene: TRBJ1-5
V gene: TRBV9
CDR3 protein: CASSVGQGRYQPQHF
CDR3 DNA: TGTGCCAGCAGCGTTGGACAGGGCAGATACCAGCCCCAGCATTTT

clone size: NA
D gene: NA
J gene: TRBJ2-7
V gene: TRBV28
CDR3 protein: CASSVNGGSYEQYF
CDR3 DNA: TGTGCCAGCAGCGTGAACGGGGGCTCCTACGAGCAGTACTTC

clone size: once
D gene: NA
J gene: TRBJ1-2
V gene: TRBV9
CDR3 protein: CASSERQVSSDGYTF
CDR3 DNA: TGTGCCAGCAGCGAAAGACAGGTTTCGTCTGATGGCTACACCTTC